Below are 21 T cell receptor beta chains sequenced from a single sample in a study of CD8 T cells in ankylosing spondylitis. Study outcomes and limitations: A TCR beta motif of eight highly homologous variants appeared characteristic of ankylosing spondylitis blood.

These receptors have no known antigen. TCRdb reprocessed the 5' RACE reads with MiXCR, giving one entry per CDR3 protein. The data contain hundreds of thousands of distinct CDR3 sequences, about 24% of them singletons. The sequencing sample was made of blood, either unsorted or a sorted T cell fraction (not recorded which). Source of these receptors: a male donor with ankylosing spondylitis.

The chain couples TRBV7-2 to TRBJ2-1, with TRBD2 identical over 7 bases. Germline V lookup: CDR1 SGHTA, CDR2 FQGNSA. V lost 3 bases, J lost 8 bases, and 7 bases stayed unmatched. The CDR3 consists of 14 residues. In DNA form, the CDR3 reads TGTGCCAGCAGCTTTGGCGGGAGCTTATATGAGCAGTTCTTC. As protein: CASSFGGSLYEQFF.

This clonotype was detected a few times. The rearrangement uses TRBV20-1 and TRBJ2-2, with TRBD1 as a possible D gene (5 bases). The CDR3 totals 13 residues. Germline CDR1 reads DFQATT; CDR2 reads SNEGSKA (reference sequence). V was pared by 6 bases and J by 4 bases, with 12 bases between. CDR3 sequence reads: CSAVDRPTGELFF. CDR3 DNA sequence: TGCAGTGCCGTAGACAGACCCACCGGGGAGCTGTTTTTT.

The chain uses TRBV3-1 and TRBJ2-7; no firm D call. Trimming removed 1 base at V and 5 bases at J, with 15 bases between. Germline V gene sequence: CDR1 LGHDT, CDR2 YNNKEL (reference sequence). This CDR3 has 15 residues. In DNA form, the CDR3 reads TGTGCCAGCAGCCAAGCTGTCCGTCCACGGGACGAGCAGTACTTC. This codes for CASSQAVRPRDEQYF.

Ten or more counts support this clonotype. The chain links TRBV7-9 to TRBJ2-3; D could derive from TRBD1 or TRBD2 (6 bases each). This CDR3 region has 15 residues. Looked up from germline, CDR1 is SEHNR and CDR2 is FQNEAQ (reference sequence). Trimming cost V 0 bases and J 6 bases, with 13 bases left between them. The CDR3 here is CASSLAGGREDTQYF. DNA for the CDR3: TGTGCCAGCAGCTTAGCCGGGGGCAGGGAGGATACGCAGTATTTT.

This clonotype was seen repeatedly, ten times or more. The rearrangement uses TRBV5-1 and TRBJ2-1; a possible D gene is TRBD2 (6 bases). The CDR3 totals 16 residues. V was shortened by 4 bases and J by 0 bases, with 14 bases between the two germline ends. Germline loops: CDR1 SGHRS, CDR2 YFSETQ. For the CDR3, the DNA is TGCGCCAGCAGCCTAAGCGGGTTAAGCTCCTACAATGAGCAGTTCTTC. It translates to CASSLSGLSSYNEQFF.

In its sample, this clonotype was seen a few times. The chain is built from TRBV3-1 and TRBJ2-1; the match to TRBD2 covers 12 bases. V trimming: 4 bases; J trimming: 9 bases; junction bases outside the gene matches: 7. Germline CDR1 reads LGHDT; CDR2 reads YNNKEL (reference sequence). This CDR3 is built from 15 residues. Here the CDR3 DNA reads TGTGCCAGCAGCCGCGGACTAGCGGGACAGGGTGAGCAGTTCTTC. Translated: CASSRGLAGQGEQFF.

V and J are TRBV11-1 and TRBJ2-2; TRBD2 aligns across 10 bases. The V and J ends lost 2 bases and 2 bases, in that order; junction bases with no gene match: 8. The CDR3 sequence is 18 residues long. The germline V gene encodes CDR1 SGHAT and CDR2 FQDESV (reference sequence). CDR3: CASSLPLAGDLNTGELFF. The CDR3 coding sequence is TGTGCCAGCAGCTTACCCCTAGCGGGAGACCTTAACACCGGGGAGCTGTTTTTT.

This clonotype was observed a handful of times. V is TRBV10-3 and J is TRBJ1-4; D unclear. Looked up from germline, CDR1 is ENHRY and CDR2 is SYGVKD. V was cut by 5 bases and J by 6 bases, with 16 bases left in between. The CDR3 contains 15 residues. CDR3 nucleotides: TGTGCCATCAGTCCAACCGGGTCGCGGGATGAAAAACTGTTTTTT. Encoded protein: CAISPTGSRDEKLFF.

This clonotype was observed a few times. The CDR3 sequence is CASSMGMGQGATEAFF. The CDR3 DNA follows: TGTGCCAGCAGCATGGGAATGGGACAGGGGGCCACTGAAGCTTTCTTT. This chain joins TRBV9 and TRBJ1-1, with TRBD1 matching 12 bases. The V segment lost 4 bases and the J segment 4 bases; nucleotides outside the gene matches: 8. Germline-derived CDR1 and CDR2 are SGDLS and YYNGEE. The length of the CDR3 is 16 residues.

This chain's CDR3 is CASSYGSRGELFF. The DNA of the CDR3 is TGTGCCAGCAGTTACGGTTCCAGGGGAGAACTGTTTTTT. The gene calls are TRBV6-6 and TRBJ1-4, with D tentatively TRBD1 (6 bases). Germline lookup yields CDR1 MNHNY and CDR2 SVGAGI (reference sequence). V was clipped by 2 bases and J by 12 bases, with 13 bases between them. CDR3 size: 13 residues.

V is TRBV12-3 or TRBV12-4 and J is TRBJ2-1; 9 nucleotides match TRBD2. V trimming: 3 bases; J trimming: 7 bases; junction bases outside the gene matches: 7. The CDR3 is 15 amino acids. Here the CDR3 reads CASSFLAGARNEQFF. The CDR3 DNA sequence: TGTGCCAGCAGTTTCTTAGCGGGAGCTCGAAATGAGCAGTTCTTC.

The chain is built from TRBV15 and TRBJ1-5; D call uncertain. Per germline, CDR1 LNHNV and CDR2 YYDKDF (reference sequence). This CDR3 has 15 residues. Trimming pared 5 bases from V and 6 bases from J, leaving 17 bases between. The CDR3 loop reads CATSRREGAGQPQHF. CDR3 nucleotide sequence: TGTGCCACCAGCCGACGCGAGGGCGCGGGTCAGCCCCAGCATTTT.

This clonotype was found a few times. The V gene is TRBV5-1, the J gene TRBJ1-2, with TRBD1 matching 8 bases. The CDR3 is 16 amino acids. Germline CDR1 and CDR2: SGHRS and YFSETQ. V shed 0 bases and J 8 bases; nucleotides not matched to a gene: 12. The chain's CDR3 is CASSLDTGGNKGGYTF. Written as DNA, the CDR3 is TGCGCCAGCAGCTTGGATACAGGGGGAAACAAAGGGGGCTACACCTTC.

In DNA form, the CDR3 reads TGCAGTGCTAGAGATGGGGGGGACTCTGGAAACACCATATATTTT. It is translated as CSARDGGDSGNTIYF. This chain links TRBV20-1 with TRBJ1-3, with TRBD1 as a possible D gene (5 bases). The germline V gene encodes CDR1 DFQATT and CDR2 SNEGSKA (reference sequence). V gave up 0 bases and J gave up 0 bases, with 9 bases separating them. There are 15 residues in the CDR3.

The chain uses TRBV5-1 and TRBJ1-1, with 10 bases fitting TRBD1. Germline CDR1 SGHRS, CDR2 YFSETQ. CDR3 length: 15 residues. V was pared by 0 bases and J by 6 bases, with 5 bases of the junction left unmatched. The CDR3 DNA sequence: TGCGCCAGCAGCTTGGCCGGGGACAGGGGCTCTGAAGCTTTCTTT. It translates to CASSLAGDRGSEAFF.

The V call is TRBV20-1, the J call TRBJ1-5; D might be TRBD1 (5 bases). Germline-derived CDR1 and CDR2 are DFQATT and SNEGSKA (reference sequence). The V end lost 3 bases, the J end lost 4 bases, and 10 bases lay between the germline ends. The CDR3 sequence is 13 residues long. CDR3 region: CSASRARNQPQHF. CDR3 DNA sequence: TGCAGTGCTAGCAGGGCACGAAATCAGCCCCAGCATTTT.

V usage is TRBV7-9 and J usage is TRBJ2-3, with TRBD1 identical over 9 bases. The CDR3 spans 16 residues. Germline trimming cut 5 bases from V and 6 bases from J; bases unmatched to any gene: 12. Germline assignment: CDR1 SEHNR and CDR2 FQNEAQ (reference sequence). In DNA, the CDR3 is TGTGCCAGCAGCCTAAGAGGGACAGGGCGTCAGGATACGCAGTATTTT. The encoded protein is CASSLRGTGRQDTQYF.

The chain joins TRBV3-1 to TRBJ1-5, with D perhaps matching TRBD1 (5 bases). Trimming left V 4 bases short and J 11 bases short, with 12 bases between. Germline CDR1 LGHDT, CDR2 YNNKEL (reference sequence). The CDR3 runs to 12 residues. In nucleotides, the CDR3 is TGTGCCAGCAGCCTAGTCGGGGGGACCCAGCATTTT. Amino acids: CASSLVGGTQHF. Using reference TRBV3-1 and TRBJ1-5 for the parts outside the CDR3, the full variable domain is DTAVSQTPKYLVTQMGNDKSIKCEQNLGHDTMYWYKQDSKKFLKIMFSYNNKELIINETVPNRFSPKSPDKAHLNLHINSLELGDSAVYFCASSLVGGTQHFGDGTRLSIL.

This clonotype was seen at least ten times. This chain uses TRBV5-1 with TRBJ2-1, with TRBD2 matching 14 bases. V lost 4 bases, J lost 6 bases, and 9 bases stayed unmatched. The CDR3 is made up of 17 amino acids. Germline V CDR1 and CDR2: SGHRS, YFSETQ. The CDR3 protein is CASSVLTSGRGANEQFF. DNA for the CDR3: TGCGCCAGCAGCGTCCTGACTAGCGGGAGGGGGGCCAATGAGCAGTTCTTC.

The chain carries TRBV5-6 and TRBJ2-7; the D is unclear. Germline loops: CDR1 SGHDT, CDR2 YYEEEE. The germline V and J ends were trimmed by 1 base and 2 bases, with 19 bases remaining between them. CDR3 length equals 17 residues. Here the CDR3 reads CASSLLLGPEVTYEQYF. The CDR3 nucleotides are TGTGCCAGCAGCTTGTTATTAGGCCCAGAGGTAACCTACGAGCAGTACTTC. The variable domain in full, with the rest retrieved from reference TRBV5-6 and TRBJ2-7, is DAGVTQSPTHLIKTRGQQVTLRCSPKSGHDTVSWYQQALGQGPQFIFQYYEEEERQRGNFPDRFSGHQFPNYSSELNVNALLLGDSALYLCASSLLLGPEVTYEQYFGPGTRLTVT.

J is TRBJ1-1 and V is TRBV7-9; D gene uncertain. This CDR3 spans 14 amino acids. Between the trimmed V and J ends, which lost 3 bases and 3 bases, there was a span of 11 bases. Germline-derived CDR1 and CDR2 are SEHNR and FQNEAQ (reference sequence). The CDR3 DNA is TGTGCCAGCAGCTTCTCCAGGCTTGACACTGAAGCTTTCTTT. Translated, it gives CASSFSRLDTEAFF.